Presented here are 14 T cell receptor beta chains from one specimen sequenced in a study of blood T cell repertoires in COVID-19. TCRdb keeps only in-frame clones here, not all; method: immunoSEQ multiplex PCR. The repertoire holds about 530,000 clones, with 85% to 90% as singletons. Sample: peripheral blood. The receptors were gathered from a woman aged 45-60 years with COVID-19, enrolled during active disease.

The chain joins TRBV29-1 to TRBJ2-7; D not resolved. Looked up from germline, CDR1 is SQVTM and CDR2 is ANQGSEA. V was shortened by 5 bases and J by 6 bases, with 14 bases between the two germline ends. CDR3 size: 12 residues. The CDR3 region is CSVRASSGEQYF. In nucleotides, the CDR3 is TGCAGCGTTCGTGCCTCCTCAGGCGAGCAGTACTTC.

This rearrangement joins TRBV6-5 to TRBJ1-5, with D hard to call. This CDR3 spans 15 amino acids. V was cut by 6 bases and J by 0 bases, with 12 bases left in between. Germline-derived CDR1 and CDR2 are MNHEY and SVGAGI. The CDR3 region has the DNA TGTGCCAGCAGACCTAGACTGGTTAGCAATCAGCCCCAGCATTTT. This translates into CASRPRLVSNQPQHF.

This chain joins TRBV5-5 and TRBJ2-2, with D perhaps matching TRBD1 (5 bases). CDR3 length: 15 residues. The ends were cut back, 0 bases at V and 4 bases at J, with 10 bases in the middle. CDR1 is SGHKS, CDR2 YYEKEE, per germline (reference sequence). The CDR3 nucleotides are TGTGCCAGCAGCTTGGAGAGCAGGGTCACCGGGGAGCTGTTTTTT. Its translation is CASSLESRVTGELFF.

This chain uses TRBV2 with TRBJ1-1; the D is unclear. Trimming took 6 bases from V and 5 from J, leaving 16 bases between them. The CDR3 sequence is 14 residues long. Germline V gene sequence: CDR1 SNHLY, CDR2 FYNNEI. For the CDR3, the DNA is TGTGCCAGCAGCCGGGAGGGTCGTGGGACTGAAGCTTTCTTT. This translates into CASSREGRGTEAFF.

The chain carries TRBV3-1 (or the pseudogene TRBV3-2) and TRBJ1-2; no clear D. Looked up from germline, CDR1 is LGHDT and CDR2 is YNNKEL (reference sequence). The CDR3 has 13 amino acids. The V end was cut by 5 bases, the J end by 5 bases, with 12 bases between. In DNA form, the CDR3 reads TGTGCCAGCAGCGGTCCAGAGACTTATGGCTACACCTTC. Its protein product is CASSGPETYGYTF.

V gene TRBV6-5 combines with J gene TRBJ1-5; tentatively, D is TRBD1 (5 bases). The CDR3 contains 12 residues. The germline gives CDR1 MNHEY, CDR2 SVGAGI. V gave up 8 bases and J gave up 7 bases, with 12 bases separating them. CDR3 in amino acids: CASGRAVQPQHF. DNA of the CDR3: TGTGCCAGCGGCAGGGCTGTACAGCCCCAGCATTTT.

The rearrangement links TRBV11-3 to TRBJ1-1; the match to TRBD1 covers 7 bases. The CDR3 is made up of 13 amino acids. V trimming: 5 bases; J trimming: 9 bases; junction bases outside the gene matches: 9. From germline, CDR1 is SGHNT and CDR2 YENEEA. The CDR3 spells CASSPGKGGQAFF. The CDR3 nucleotides read TGTGCCAGCAGCCCCGGGAAAGGGGGCCAAGCTTTCTTT.

This clone came up a few times. The chain joins TRBV6-2 or TRBV6-3 to TRBJ2-7; TRBD1 might be the D (6 bases). The CDR3 is 13 residues long. Trimming removed 6 bases at V and 5 bases at J, with 14 bases between. Looked up from germline, CDR1 is MNHEY and CDR2 is SVGEGT. CDR3 in amino acids: CASSNVQGNEQYF. CDR3 coding DNA: TGTGCCAGCAGCAACGTTCAGGGGAACGAGCAGTACTTC.

The rearrangement joins TRBV30 to TRBJ1-2, with 8 positions matching TRBD1. Per germline, CDR1 GTSNPN and CDR2 SVGIG (reference sequence). Losses at the gene ends were 5 bases for V and 8 bases for J; bases not matched to a gene: 7. This CDR3 contains 12 residues. The CDR3 sequence is CAWSTGGFGYTF. The CDR3 DNA is TGTGCCTGGTCTACAGGGGGGTTCGGCTACACCTTC.

V usage is TRBV7-3 and J usage is TRBJ1-3; TRBD1 is a possible D gene (6 bases). Germline-derived CDR1 and CDR2 are SGHTA and FQGTGA. The CDR3 is 13 amino acids. V was clipped by 0 bases and J by 7 bases, with 7 bases between them. The CDR3 loop reads CASSLTQGNTIYF. CDR3 sequence (DNA): TGTGCCAGCAGCTTAACGCAGGGGAACACCATATATTTT.

The genes are TRBV13 and TRBJ1-6; 9 bases agree with TRBD1. The CDR3 runs 14 residues. The germline gives CDR1 PRHDT, CDR2 FYEKMQ (reference sequence). With V trimmed by 4 bases and J by 7 bases, 2 bases remained unmatched. CDR3 sequence reads: CASSSQGANSPLHF. The CDR3 DNA reads TGTGCCAGCAGCTCACAGGGGGCGAATTCACCCCTCCACTTT. Full variable domain (outside the CDR3, taken from reference TRBV13 and TRBJ1-6): AAGVIQSPRHLIKEKRETATLKCYPIPRHDTVYWYQQGPGQDPQFLISFYEKMQSDKGSIPDRFSAQQFSDYHSELNMSSLELGDSALYFCASSSQGANSPLHFGNGTRLTVT.

The chain links TRBV2 to TRBJ2-7, with 9 bases that match TRBD1. Germline assignment: CDR1 SNHLY and CDR2 FYNNEI. The CDR3 sequence is 16 residues long. V was pared by 5 bases and J by 5 bases, with 13 bases of the junction left unmatched. The CDR3 sequence: CASSSPPGQGKDEQYF. The CDR3 DNA is TGTGCCAGCAGTTCGCCACCGGGACAGGGAAAGGACGAGCAGTACTTC.

The chain employs TRBV18 and TRBJ2-1; weak D call: TRBD1 (7 bases). The V end was cut by 3 bases, the J end by 8 bases, with 17 bases between. The length of the CDR3 is 15 residues. Germline V CDR1 and CDR2: KGHSH, LQKENI. In DNA form, the CDR3 reads TGTGCCAGCTCACCTCTAGGAGGGGGCATCGATGAGCAGTTCTTC. Translation: CASSPLGGGIDEQFF.

This chain links TRBV6-5 with TRBJ2-1, with 7 bases lining up with TRBD2. Trimming cost V 0 bases and J 9 bases; bases outside gene matches: 11. Looked up from germline, CDR1 is MNHEY and CDR2 is SVGAGI. The CDR3 spans 16 residues. CDR3 sequence reads: CASSYSRTREGSEQFF. For the CDR3, the DNA is TGTGCCAGCAGTTACTCGCGGACTAGGGAAGGAAGTGAGCAGTTCTTC.